This TCR beta chain was observed in a study of beta chain bispecific antibodies for T cell cancers (dated by TCRdb to about 2021). Regarding the study in general: After T cells from healthy donors were cocultured with bispecific antibodies and T cell leukemia lines, the researchers used TRBV sequencing of the cells that survived to measure how much each TRBV family was depleted. Jurkat cells expressed surface TRBV12 (TRBV12-3), and HPB-ALL cells expressed surface TRBV5-5. Summary of the overall study and its limitations: Each sequenced sample mixed leukemia cell line cells with normal T cells, and most targeted TRBV signal came from the leukemia cells rather than normal T cells. Cross-reactivity of the anti-TRBV5-5 antibody with TRBV5-6 was attributed to high sequence similarity between the two genes. Relative to anti-CD19, anti-TRBV12 exposure cut the share of total TRBV signal from TRBV12-3 by 98% to 99%, while TRBV12-4 dropped by less than 40%, which was not significant. Compared with anti-CD19, anti-TRBV5-5 exposure reduced TRBV5-5 signal by around 98% and the closely related TRBV5-6 by under 92%.

The CDR3 starts with the cysteine, ends with the phenylalanine, and has 14 residues. Only the CDR3 part of the read is kept: 42 bases, read in frame from the first base. Trimming takes 1 base from V and 5 bases from J, and the germline ends sit 11 bases apart. CDR1 and CDR2 are drawn from the germline V gene: MDHEN, SYDVKM. This clonotype was seen ten or more times. Its antigen target is currently unknown. No quality values exist for individual bases; no much larger clone is one base distant. The libraries included unique molecular identifier barcodes, and the barcodes were used to quantify clonotypes. Qiagen AllPrep DNA/RNA Micro kits were used to isolate total RNA, and an Agilent TapeStation was used to check RNA quality. TCR beta libraries were built by 5' RACE: cDNA synthesis followed by two PCR steps using TCR beta constant-region gene-specific primers. Sequencing of the TCR beta libraries was performed on an Illumina MiSeq platform. The study's processing was this. MIGEC, MiXCR and VDJtools were used to process the reads. Clonotype frequency was calculated as the fraction of unique molecular identifiers assigned to a given clonotype among all unique molecular identifiers in the sample. Nonfunctional TRBV genes classified in IMGT as pseudogenes or open reading frames, such as TRBV1, TRBV12-1 and TRBV21, were excluded. Using fastp at Q25 and MiXCR, TCRdb reprocessed the public reads and kept productive beta chains. Rows are unified per CDR3 protein, each entry keeping the most common DNA and genes. These V and J calls derive from TCRdb rather than the authors' analysis. The sample yields 9,000 or so distinct CDR3 sequences; roughly 2.2% were counted once. The ten top clones hold about 66% of the sample.

Reading the label with the study, this specimen's treatment or condition is: alpha-CD19 control bispecific (anti-CD19 x anti-CD3). T cells were expanded from blood mononuclear cells with anti-CD3 antibody OKT3 or CD3/CD28 Dynabeads for roughly 3 days. Anti-CD19 bispecific antibody cocultures served as comparators for TRBV sequencing; in separate killing assays, anti-CD19 had no effect on Jurkat or HPB-ALL cells. The expanded T cells were grown in RPMI 1640 containing around 9.2% fetal bovine serum, recombinant human IL-2 (about 91 IU/ml) and IL-7 (around 5 ng/ml). Cocultures combined some 5 x 10^4 normal T cells with some 5 x 10^4 target cells and bispecific antibody in about 0.095 mL, incubated 15 to 20 hours at 37°C. Every bispecific antibody was made of two single-chain variable fragments, expressed in a single-chain diabody format carrying a His tag. Effector T cells were obtained from healthy human donors, and peripheral blood mononuclear cells were isolated from leukapheresis samples by Ficoll density gradient centrifugation.

The sample consisted of T cells from a healthy donor cultured with Jurkat leukemia cells, taken from a culture containing an anti-CD19 bispecific antibody. This clonotype originated in a human donor in good health. Some clones in this sample may be carry-over from other donors' samples. The V and J segments used are TRBV28 and TRBJ1-1; the D gene is unclear. Read as DNA, the sequence is TGTGCCAGCAGTTTATATAATGCCCCAACTGAAGCTTTCTTT. Its amino acids are CASSLYNAPTEAFF.